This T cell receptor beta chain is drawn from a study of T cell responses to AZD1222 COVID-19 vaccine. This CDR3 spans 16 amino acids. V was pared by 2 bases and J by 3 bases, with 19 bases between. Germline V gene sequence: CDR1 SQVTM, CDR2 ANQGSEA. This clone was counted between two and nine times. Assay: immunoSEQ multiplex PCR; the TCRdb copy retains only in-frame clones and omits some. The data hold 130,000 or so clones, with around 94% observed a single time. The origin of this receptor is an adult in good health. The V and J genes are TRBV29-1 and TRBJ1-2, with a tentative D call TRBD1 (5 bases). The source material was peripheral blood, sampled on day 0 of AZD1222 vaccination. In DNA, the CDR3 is TGCAGCGTTGAACTGTGGAGGGCAGGGCTCTACTATGGCTACACCTTC. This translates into CSVELWRAGLYYGYTF.